This T cell receptor beta chain is from a study of T cell responses to AZD1222 COVID-19 vaccine. The overall study: Second-dose timings of about 4 or about 12 weeks were pooled.

The junction had 15 bases not matched to a gene; V was cut back by 4 bases and J by 1 base. The germline V gene has CDR1 SGDLS and CDR2 YYNGEE. The CDR3 runs to 19 residues. Turning to this clone: Its antigen is undetermined.

TCRdb's copy holds only in-frame clones and misses some; the assay was immunoSEQ multiplex PCR. This sample yields fewer than 120,000 clones, of which 70% to 90% are seen a single time; around 3% belongs to the top ten. Study-level points and caveats: Just a handful of AZD1222 recipients were seropositive at baseline.

Source: peripheral blood, taken on day 0 of AZD1222 vaccination. This chain connects TRBV9 to TRBJ2-3; the match to TRBD2 covers 10 bases. The source is an adult in good health. CDR3 coding DNA: TGTGCCAGCAGCCCCGGTGGAGCGGGGGGGCCAGGTGGCACAGATACGCAGTATTTT. It specifies CASSPGGAGGPGGTDTQYF.